This TCR beta chain was retrieved from a study of CD8+ T cells in alopecia areata. Findings of the study overall: Clonality exceeded that of normal scalp in lesional scalp, most notably in alopecia totalis/universalis.

This CDR3 comprises 16 residues. Germline CDR1 reads SEHNR; CDR2 reads FQNEAQ (reference sequence). Between the trimmed V and J ends, which lost 0 bases and 2 bases, there was a span of 14 bases. About this clone: Its specificity is not known.

Extracted RNA was reverse transcribed into cDNA, the sequencing template. Data came from immunoSEQ multiplex PCR; TCRdb stores just in-frame clones and leaves some out. Here the sample spans about 64,000 clones, about 44% being singletons. What was sequenced was NKG2D-low CD8+ T cells sorted from blood. The chain carries TRBV7-9 and TRBJ2-7; D may be TRBD2 (6 bases). The clonotype originates from a human donor with alopecia areata. The CDR3 sequence is CASSLAASGVPYEQYF. The CDR3 nucleotides read TGTGCCAGCAGCTTAGCCGCCTCGGGGGTCCCCTACGAGCAGTACTTC.